This T cell receptor (beta chain) was identified in a study of T cell changes during pregnancy in multiple sclerosis. Some clones are missing from TCRdb's copy, which holds only in-frame ones; the method was immunoSEQ multiplex PCR. The profile covers roughly 23,000 clones, with about 90% appearing a single time and over 0.55% taken by the ten largest. The CDR3 totals 15 residues. V lost 2 bases and J lost 7, with 15 bases in between. CDR1 SGHTA and CDR2 FQGNSA come from the germline V gene. The sample in question was CD4+ T cells from peripheral blood mononuclear cells, obtained in the third trimester of pregnancy. The receptor was derived from a female donor in good health, enrolled as a control in a pregnancy study. The chain uses TRBV7-2 and TRBJ1-5; no firm D call. In nucleotides, the CDR3 is TGTGCCAGCAGCTTAATAGATGGAGGAGGGCAGCCCCAGCATTTT. Residues: CASSLIDGGGQPQHF.